Shown below are 2 T cell receptor beta chains from a single sample sequenced in a study of OX40 agonist ivuxolimab in advanced cancers. TCRdb's table, derived via immunoSEQ multiplex PCR, lists solely in-frame clones and lacks some. In the table there are approximately 82,000 clones, around 83% of which are singletons. The sequencing here drew on CD4+ or CD8+ T cells sorted from blood, taken in a trial of the OX40 agonist ivuxolimab. Every receptor here comes from an adult with an advanced solid tumor such as melanoma, head and neck, liver or kidney cancer.

V and J are TRBV11-2 and TRBJ2-5; D perhaps matches TRBD1 (6 bases). The germline V and J ends were trimmed by 3 bases and 4 bases, with 12 bases remaining between them. The length of the CDR3 is 14 residues. From germline, CDR1 is SGHAT and CDR2 FQNNGV. CDR3 nucleotides: TGTGCCAGCAGCTTCTCCCCAGGGGCAGAGACCCAGTACTTC. Translated: CASSFSPGAETQYF.

The chain combines TRBV27 with TRBJ2-7; D is unclear. Trimming cost V 8 bases and J 6 bases, with 17 bases left between them. The CDR3 has 13 amino acids. The germline gives CDR1 MNHEY, CDR2 SMNVEV (reference sequence). This CDR3 reads CASQRTVSAEQYF. CDR3 in DNA: TGTGCCAGCCAAAGGACCGTGTCCGCCGAGCAGTACTTC.